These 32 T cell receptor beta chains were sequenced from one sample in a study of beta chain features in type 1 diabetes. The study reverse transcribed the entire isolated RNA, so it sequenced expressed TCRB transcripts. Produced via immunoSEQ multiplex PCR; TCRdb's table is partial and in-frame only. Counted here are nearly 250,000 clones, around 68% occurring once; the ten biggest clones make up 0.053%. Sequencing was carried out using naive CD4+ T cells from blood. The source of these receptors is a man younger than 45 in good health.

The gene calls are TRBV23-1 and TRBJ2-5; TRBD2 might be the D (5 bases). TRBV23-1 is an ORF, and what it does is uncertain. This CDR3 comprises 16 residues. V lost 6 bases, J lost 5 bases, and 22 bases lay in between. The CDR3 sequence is CASRCSHGVFVETQYF. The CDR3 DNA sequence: TGCGCCAGCAGATGTTCCCACGGGGTCTTCGTTGAGACCCAGTACTTC.

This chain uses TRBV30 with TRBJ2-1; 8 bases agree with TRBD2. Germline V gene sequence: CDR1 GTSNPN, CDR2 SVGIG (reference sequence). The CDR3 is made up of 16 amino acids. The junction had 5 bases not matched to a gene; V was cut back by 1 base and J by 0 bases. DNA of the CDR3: TGTGCCTGGAGTGGGATAGCGGGACGCTCCTACAATGAGCAGTTCTTC. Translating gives CAWSGIAGRSYNEQFF.

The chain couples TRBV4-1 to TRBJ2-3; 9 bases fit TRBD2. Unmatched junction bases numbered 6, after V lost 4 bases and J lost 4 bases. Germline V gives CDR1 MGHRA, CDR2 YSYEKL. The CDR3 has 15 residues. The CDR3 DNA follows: TGCGCCAGCAGCCTTCTAGCGGGGCCAGCAGATACGCAGTATTTT. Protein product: CASSLLAGPADTQYF.

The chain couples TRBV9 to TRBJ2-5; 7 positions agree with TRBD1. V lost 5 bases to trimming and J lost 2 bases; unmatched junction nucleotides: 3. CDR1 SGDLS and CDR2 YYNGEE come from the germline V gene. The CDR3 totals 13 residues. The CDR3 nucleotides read TGTGCCAGCAGTCGGGACAGTCAAGAGACCCAGTACTTC. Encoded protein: CASSRDSQETQYF.

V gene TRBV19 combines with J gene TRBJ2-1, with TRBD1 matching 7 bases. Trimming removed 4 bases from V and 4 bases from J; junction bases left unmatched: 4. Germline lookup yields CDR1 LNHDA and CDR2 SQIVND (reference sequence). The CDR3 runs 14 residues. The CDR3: CASSTGTEYNEQFF. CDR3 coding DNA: TGTGCCAGTAGTACCGGGACAGAGTACAATGAGCAGTTCTTC.

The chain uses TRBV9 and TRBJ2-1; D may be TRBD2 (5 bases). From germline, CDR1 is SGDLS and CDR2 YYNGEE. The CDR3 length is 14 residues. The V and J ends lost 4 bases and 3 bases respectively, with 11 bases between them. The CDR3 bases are TGTGCCAGCAGCCAAGAGGGAGACTACAATGAGCAGTTCTTC. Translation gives CASSQEGDYNEQFF.

In DNA, the CDR3 is TGTGCCAGCAGTGACGAGGATACGCAGTATTTT. Encoded protein: CASSDEDTQYF. This chain links TRBV2 with TRBJ2-3; the D is unclear. The CDR3 is made up of 11 amino acids. Trimming removed 3 bases at V and 6 bases at J, with 4 bases between. The germline gives CDR1 SNHLY, CDR2 FYNNEI. Full variable domain (rest looked up from reference TRBV2 and TRBJ2-3): EPEVTQTPSHQVTQMGQEVILRCVPISNHLYFYWYRQILGQKVEFLVSFYNNEISEKSEIFDDQFSVERPDGSNFTLKIRSTKLEDSAMYFCASSDEDTQYFGPGTRLTVL.

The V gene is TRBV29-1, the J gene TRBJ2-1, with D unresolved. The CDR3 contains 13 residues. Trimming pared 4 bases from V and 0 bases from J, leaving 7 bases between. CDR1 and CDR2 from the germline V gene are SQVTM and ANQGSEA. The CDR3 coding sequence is TGCAGCGTTGTTAGGGACTCCTACAATGAGCAGTTCTTC. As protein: CSVVRDSYNEQFF.

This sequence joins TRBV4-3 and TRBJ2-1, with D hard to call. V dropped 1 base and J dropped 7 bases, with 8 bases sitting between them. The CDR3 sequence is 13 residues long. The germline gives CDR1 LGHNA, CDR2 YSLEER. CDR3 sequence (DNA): TGCGCCAGCAGCCAAGCGGTGAATAATGAGCAGTTCTTC. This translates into CASSQAVNNEQFF.

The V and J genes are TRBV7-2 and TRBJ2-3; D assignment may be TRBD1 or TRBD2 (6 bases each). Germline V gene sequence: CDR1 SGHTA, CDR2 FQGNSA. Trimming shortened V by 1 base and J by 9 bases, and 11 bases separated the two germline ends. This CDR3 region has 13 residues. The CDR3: CASSLGQEGTQYF. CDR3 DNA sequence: TGTGCCAGCAGCTTAGGACAGGAGGGGACGCAGTATTTT.

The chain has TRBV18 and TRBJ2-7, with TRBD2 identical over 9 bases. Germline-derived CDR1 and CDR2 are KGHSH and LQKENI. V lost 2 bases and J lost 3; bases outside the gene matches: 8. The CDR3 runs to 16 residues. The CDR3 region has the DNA TGTGCCAGCTCACCAGTAAGCGGGAGGCCCAGCTACGAGCAGTACTTC. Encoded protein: CASSPVSGRPSYEQYF.

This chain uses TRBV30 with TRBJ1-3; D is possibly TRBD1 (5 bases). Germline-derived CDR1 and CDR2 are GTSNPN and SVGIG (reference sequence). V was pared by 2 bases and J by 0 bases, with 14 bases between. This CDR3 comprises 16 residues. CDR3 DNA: TGTGCCTGGAGTCTTGGGACGCCGAGCTCTGGAAACACCATATATTTT. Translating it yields CAWSLGTPSSGNTIYF.

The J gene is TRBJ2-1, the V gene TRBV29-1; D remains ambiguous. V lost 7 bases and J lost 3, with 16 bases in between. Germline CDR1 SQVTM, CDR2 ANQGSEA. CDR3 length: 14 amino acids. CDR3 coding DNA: TGCAGCGCCCTGAACGGCGGTATCTACAATGAGCAGTTCTTC. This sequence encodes CSALNGGIYNEQFF.

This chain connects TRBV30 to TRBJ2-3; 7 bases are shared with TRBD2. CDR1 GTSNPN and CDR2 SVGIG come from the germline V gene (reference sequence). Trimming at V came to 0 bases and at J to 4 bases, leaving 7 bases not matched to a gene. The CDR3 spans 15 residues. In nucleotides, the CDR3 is TGTGCCTGGAGTGTTGGGGGAGGGCGTTCAGATACGCAGTATTTT. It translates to CAWSVGGGRSDTQYF. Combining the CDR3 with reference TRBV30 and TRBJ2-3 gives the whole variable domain SQTIHQWPATLVQPVGSPLSLECTVEGTSNPNLYWYRQAAGRGLQLLFYSVGIGQISSEVPQNLSASRPQDRQFILSSKKLLLSDSGFYLCAWSVGGGRSDTQYFGPGTRLTVL.

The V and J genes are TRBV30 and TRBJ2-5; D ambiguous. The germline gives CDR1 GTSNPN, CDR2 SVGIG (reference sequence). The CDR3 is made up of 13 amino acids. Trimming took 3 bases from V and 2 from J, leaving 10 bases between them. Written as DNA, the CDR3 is TGTGCCTGGAGCCGAACGATGCAAGAGACCCAGTACTTC. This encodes CAWSRTMQETQYF. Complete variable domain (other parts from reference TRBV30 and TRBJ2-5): SQTIHQWPATLVQPVGSPLSLECTVEGTSNPNLYWYRQAAGRGLQLLFYSVGIGQISSEVPQNLSASRPQDRQFILSSKKLLLSDSGFYLCAWSRTMQETQYFGPGTRLLVL.

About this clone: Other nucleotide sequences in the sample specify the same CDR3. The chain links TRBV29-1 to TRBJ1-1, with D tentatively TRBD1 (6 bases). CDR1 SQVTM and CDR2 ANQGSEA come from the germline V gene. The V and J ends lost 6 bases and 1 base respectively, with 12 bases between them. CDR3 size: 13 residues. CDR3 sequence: CSVLRQANTEAFF. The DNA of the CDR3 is TGCAGCGTCTTGAGACAGGCGAACACTGAAGCTTTCTTT. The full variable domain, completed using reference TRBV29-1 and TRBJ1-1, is SAVISQKPSRDICQRGTSLTIQCQVDSQVTMMFWYRQQPGQSLTLIATANQGSEATYESGFVIDKFPISRPNLTFSTLTVSNMSPEDSSIYLCSVLRQANTEAFFGQGTRLTVV.

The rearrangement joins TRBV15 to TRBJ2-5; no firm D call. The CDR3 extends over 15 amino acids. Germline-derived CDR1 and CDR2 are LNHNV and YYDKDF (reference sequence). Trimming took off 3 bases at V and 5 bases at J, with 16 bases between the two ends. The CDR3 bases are TGTGCCACCAGCAGGGCCCTAAAAGGGATGGAGACCCAGTACTTC. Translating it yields CATSRALKGMETQYF.

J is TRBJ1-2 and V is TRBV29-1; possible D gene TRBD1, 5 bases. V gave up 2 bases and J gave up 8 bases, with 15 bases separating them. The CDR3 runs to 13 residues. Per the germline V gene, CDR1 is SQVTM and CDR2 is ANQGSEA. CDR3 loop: CSVEQAGRRGYTF. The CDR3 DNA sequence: TGCAGCGTTGAACAGGCAGGGCGAAGGGGCTACACCTTC.

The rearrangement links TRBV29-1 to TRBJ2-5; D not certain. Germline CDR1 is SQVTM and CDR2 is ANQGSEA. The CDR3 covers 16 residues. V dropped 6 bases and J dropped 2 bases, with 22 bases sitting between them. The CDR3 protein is CSVDTDLRTPQETQYF. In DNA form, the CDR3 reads TGCAGCGTAGACACCGACCTTCGGACGCCACAAGAGACCCAGTACTTC.

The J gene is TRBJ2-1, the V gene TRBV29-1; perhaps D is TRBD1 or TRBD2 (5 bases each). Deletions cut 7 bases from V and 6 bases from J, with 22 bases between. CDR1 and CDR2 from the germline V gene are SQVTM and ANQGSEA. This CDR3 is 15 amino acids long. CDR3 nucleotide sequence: TGCAGCGCTAATGCCGGGACCCTGGCTGGCAATGAGCAGTTCTTC. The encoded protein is CSANAGTLAGNEQFF.

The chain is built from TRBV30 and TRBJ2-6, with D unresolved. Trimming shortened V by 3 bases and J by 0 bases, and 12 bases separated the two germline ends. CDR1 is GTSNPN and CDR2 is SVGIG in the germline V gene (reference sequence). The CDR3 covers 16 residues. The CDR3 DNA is TGTGCCTGGAGCTCCACGACTGACTCTGGGGCCAACGTCCTGACTTTC. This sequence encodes CAWSSTTDSGANVLTF.

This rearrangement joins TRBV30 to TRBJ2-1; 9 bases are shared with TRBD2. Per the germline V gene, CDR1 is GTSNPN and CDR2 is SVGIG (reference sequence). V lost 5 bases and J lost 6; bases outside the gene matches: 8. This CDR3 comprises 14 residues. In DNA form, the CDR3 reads TGTGCCTGGGTCGGGACTAGCAGGGCCAATGAGCAGTTCTTC. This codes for CAWVGTSRANEQFF.

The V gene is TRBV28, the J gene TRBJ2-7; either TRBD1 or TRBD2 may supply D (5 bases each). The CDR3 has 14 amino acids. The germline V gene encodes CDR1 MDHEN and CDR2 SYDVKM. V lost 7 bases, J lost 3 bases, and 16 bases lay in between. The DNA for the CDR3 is TGTGCCAGCAAGTACGGGGCAGCTTACTACGAGCAGTACTTC. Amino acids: CASKYGAAYYEQYF.

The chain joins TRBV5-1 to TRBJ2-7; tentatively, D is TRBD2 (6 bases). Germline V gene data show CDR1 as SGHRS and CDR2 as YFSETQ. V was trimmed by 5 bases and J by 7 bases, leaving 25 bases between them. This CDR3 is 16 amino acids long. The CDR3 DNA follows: TGCGCCAGCAGTCTCGGAGGGTCCCCCGAGGTTGGAGAGCAGTACTTC. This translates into CASSLGGSPEVGEQYF. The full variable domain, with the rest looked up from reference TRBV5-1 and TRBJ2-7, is KAGVTQTPRYLIKTRGQQVTLSCSPISGHRSVSWYQQTPGQGLQFLFEYFSETQRNKGNFPGRFSGRQFSNSRSEMNVSTLELGDSALYLCASSLGGSPEVGEQYFGPGTRLTVT.

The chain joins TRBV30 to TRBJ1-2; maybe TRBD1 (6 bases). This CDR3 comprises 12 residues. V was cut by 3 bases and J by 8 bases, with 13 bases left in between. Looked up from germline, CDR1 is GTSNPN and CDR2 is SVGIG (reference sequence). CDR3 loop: CAWSLTGTGYTF. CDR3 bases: TGTGCCTGGAGCCTGACAGGAACCGGCTACACCTTC. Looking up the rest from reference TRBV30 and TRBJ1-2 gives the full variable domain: SQTIHQWPATLVQPVGSPLSLECTVEGTSNPNLYWYRQAAGRGLQLLFYSVGIGQISSEVPQNLSASRPQDRQFILSSKKLLLSDSGFYLCAWSLTGTGYTFGSGTRLTVV.

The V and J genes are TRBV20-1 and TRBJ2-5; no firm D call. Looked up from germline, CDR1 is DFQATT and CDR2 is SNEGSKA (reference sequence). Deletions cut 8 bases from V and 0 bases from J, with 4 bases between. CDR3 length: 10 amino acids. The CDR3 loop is CSPYQETQYF. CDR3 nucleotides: TGCAGTCCCTACCAAGAGACCCAGTACTTC.

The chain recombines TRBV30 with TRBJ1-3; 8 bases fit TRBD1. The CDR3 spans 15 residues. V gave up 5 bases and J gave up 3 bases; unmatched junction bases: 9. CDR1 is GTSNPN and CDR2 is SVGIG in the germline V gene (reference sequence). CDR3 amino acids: CAWGPRQGLGNTIYF. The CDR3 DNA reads TGTGCCTGGGGCCCCCGACAGGGGCTTGGAAACACCATATATTTT.

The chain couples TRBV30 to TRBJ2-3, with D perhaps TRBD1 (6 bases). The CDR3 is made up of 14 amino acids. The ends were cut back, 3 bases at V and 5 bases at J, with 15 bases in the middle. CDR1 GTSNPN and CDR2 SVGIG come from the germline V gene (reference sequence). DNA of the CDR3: TGTGCCTGGAGCCGTGGGACAAGAGGAGATACGCAGTATTTT. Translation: CAWSRGTRGDTQYF. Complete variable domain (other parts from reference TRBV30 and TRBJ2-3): SQTIHQWPATLVQPVGSPLSLECTVEGTSNPNLYWYRQAAGRGLQLLFYSVGIGQISSEVPQNLSASRPQDRQFILSSKKLLLSDSGFYLCAWSRGTRGDTQYFGPGTRLTVL.

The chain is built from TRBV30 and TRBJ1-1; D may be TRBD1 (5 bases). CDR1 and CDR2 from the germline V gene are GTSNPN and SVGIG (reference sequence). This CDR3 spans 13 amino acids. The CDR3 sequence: CVSTGTVNTEAFF. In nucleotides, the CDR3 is TGTGTCTCAACCGGGACGGTGAACACTGAAGCTTTCTTT.

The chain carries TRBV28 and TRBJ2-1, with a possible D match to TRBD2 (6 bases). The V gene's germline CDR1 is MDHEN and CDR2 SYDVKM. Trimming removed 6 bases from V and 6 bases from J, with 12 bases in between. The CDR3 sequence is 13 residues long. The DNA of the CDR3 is TGTGCCAGCAGGACCGCGGGACTCAATGAGCAGTTCTTC. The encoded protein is CASRTAGLNEQFF.

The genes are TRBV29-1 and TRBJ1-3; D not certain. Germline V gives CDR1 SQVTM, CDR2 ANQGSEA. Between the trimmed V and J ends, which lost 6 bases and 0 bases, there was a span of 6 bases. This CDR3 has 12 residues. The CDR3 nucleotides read TGCAGCGTACAGACCTCTGGAAACACCATATATTTT. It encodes CSVQTSGNTIYF.

The CDR3 sequence is CASSQWGQSNEQFF. In nucleotides, the CDR3 is TGTGCCAGCAGTCAGTGGGGACAGTCCAATGAGCAGTTCTTC. This chain links TRBV6-6 with TRBJ2-1, with 7 bases identical to TRBD1. CDR1 is MNHNY and CDR2 is SVGAGI in the germline V gene (reference sequence). The CDR3 spans 14 residues. Trimming at V came to 5 bases and at J to 6 bases, leaving 7 bases not matched to a gene.